This TCR beta chain was documented in a study of PD-L1 blockade in urothelial cancer. Assay used: immunoSEQ multiplex PCR; TCRdb lists only in-frame clones, some missing. This sample has about 36,000 clones, with about a third found just once. The starting material was tumor tissue, obtained before atezolizumab (anti-PD-L1) treatment. The clonotype was recovered from a man between 60 and 70 years old with urothelial cancer.

In DNA, the CDR3 is TGTGCCAGCAGCCCAGGGACAGACTCGTATGGCTACACCTTC. It yields the protein CASSPGTDSYGYTF. The rearrangement links TRBV11-3 to TRBJ1-2, with 7 bases lining up with TRBD1. Unmatched junction bases numbered 8, after V lost 5 bases and J lost 5 bases. This CDR3 region has 14 residues. Germline V lookup: CDR1 SGHNT, CDR2 YENEEA.